This T cell receptor (beta chain) was recorded in a study of early T cells in non-severe SARS-CoV-2 infection. Study context: The study sequenced bulk RNA from unsorted whole blood, with chains unpaired. Notes on the study in general: The matching step, a VDJdb search, favored anti-spike CD8 responses and missed private and CD4 specificities.

Each single cDNA molecule received a unique molecular identifier. TCRdb ran MiXCR on the 5' RACE reads and lists one entry per CDR3 protein. This sample yields about 69,000 distinct CDR3 sequences, of which roughly 8.7% are seen a single time; 5.5% to 7% belongs to the top ten. For this clonotype: Antigen specificity is unknown.

This CDR3 comprises 15 residues. V was pared by 3 bases and J by 3 bases, with 6 bases of the junction left unmatched. CDR1 and CDR2 (germline): SGHTS, YDEGEE. The origin of this receptor is an adult who was a healthcare worker with PCR-confirmed SARS-CoV-2 infection or an uninfected control (not recorded which). The rearrangement links TRBV5-8 to TRBJ2-1, with TRBD2 identical over 7 bases. Input material: whole blood. CDR3 in amino acids: CASSSLAELYNEQFF. The CDR3 nucleotides read TGTGCCAGCAGCTCCCTAGCGGAGCTCTACAATGAGCAGTTCTTC.